A single sample is the source of the 24 T cell receptor beta chains below, sequenced in a study of glioma-infiltrating T cells. Using RNA template, CDR3s of TCR alpha and beta were amplified with iRepertoire arm-PCR. TCRdb analysed the multiplex PCR reads with MiXCR anew, one entry per CDR3 protein. The top ten clones hold around 12% of a sample with roughly 350,000 distinct CDR3 sequences, roughly two fifths of them seen once. Sequenced sample: glioma tissue, nonneoplastic brain tissue, or PBMCs (not recorded which). The origin of the receptors is a human donor with low-grade glioma or glioblastoma, undergoing nonglioma brain surgery, or in good health (not recorded which).

Regarding this clonotype: A much larger clone differs from this one at a single base, so this may be a read error. CDR3 sequence: CASSELKASHEQYF. CDR3 in DNA: TGTGCCAGCAGTGAATTAAAGGCCTCCCACGAGCAGTACTTC. V and J are TRBV6-5 and TRBJ2-7, with D hard to call. The CDR3 runs 14 residues. Germline V gives CDR1 MNHEY, CDR2 SVGAGI.

V and J are TRBV5-4 and TRBJ1-1, with D unclear. Germline-derived CDR1 and CDR2 are SGHNT and YYREEE (reference sequence). This CDR3 is built from 15 residues. Trimming cost V 0 bases and J 4 bases, with 13 bases left between them. DNA of the CDR3: TGTGCCAGCAGCTTGGCCTACAGAGAGAGCACTGAAGCTTTCTTT. It encodes CASSLAYRESTEAFF.

This clonotype was detected a few times. This sequence joins TRBV2 and TRBJ1-4, with D possibly matching TRBD1 (5 bases). CDR3 length: 13 residues. V gave up 6 bases and J gave up 7 bases, with 12 bases separating them. The germline V gene has CDR1 SNHLY and CDR2 FYNNEI. CDR3 in DNA: TGTGCCAGCAGACAGGCAGTGGCTGAAAAACTGTTTTTT. Residues: CASRQAVAEKLFF.

Turning to this clonotype: The junction departs from germline at one end; a sequencing error may be responsible. The chain carries TRBV6-5 and TRBJ2-2; 7 bases map to TRBD2. Germline assignment: CDR1 MNHEY and CDR2 SVGAGI. The CDR3 is 16 amino acids. The CDR3 loop is CASNPKPSGFTGGLFF. CDR3 DNA: TGTGCCAGCAACCCCAAACCTAGCGGATTCACCGGGGGGCTGTTTTTT.

This clonotype was seen repeatedly, ten times or more. This chain connects TRBV28 to TRBJ2-1; 10 bases are a match to TRBD2. CDR3 size: 15 residues. From germline, CDR1 is MDHEN and CDR2 SYDVKM. V gave up 5 bases and J gave up 7 bases; unmatched junction bases: 8. Written as DNA, the CDR3 is TGTGCCAGCAGTCCGCGTGGAGCGGGAGGGAATGAGCAGTTCTTC. Translating it yields CASSPRGAGGNEQFF.

This clonotype was picked up many times. This chain connects TRBV6-1 to TRBJ2-7; D call uncertain. Germline CDR1 MNHNS, CDR2 SASEGT. The V gene lost 6 bases and the J gene lost 5 bases, with 8 bases spanning the gap. The CDR3 length is 11 residues. CDR3 nucleotides: TGTGCCAGCAGAAGGACCCACGAGCAGTACTTC. It encodes CASRRTHEQYF.

This clonotype was picked up many times. The chain carries TRBV28 and TRBJ2-3; D ambiguous. CDR3 length: 15 amino acids. Germline V gene lookup returns CDR1 MDHEN and CDR2 SYDVKM. V was pared by 2 bases and J by 3 bases, with 12 bases between. The CDR3 here is CASSLRQLLTDTQYF. In DNA form, the CDR3 reads TGTGCCAGCAGTTTAAGGCAGCTTCTGACAGATACGCAGTATTTT.

This clonotype was counted only a few times. The rearrangement links TRBV7-9 to TRBJ2-7, with TRBD2 matching 9 bases. V shed 2 bases and J 0 bases; nucleotides not matched to a gene: 2. The CDR3 consists of 15 residues. Germline V lookup: CDR1 SEHNR, CDR2 FQNEAQ (reference sequence). The CDR3 spells CASSLPSGNSYEQYF. DNA of the CDR3: TGTGCCAGCAGCTTACCTAGCGGGAACTCCTACGAGCAGTACTTC. Based on the CDR3 plus reference TRBV7-9 and TRBJ2-7, the full variable domain is DTGVSQNPRHKITKRGQNVTFRCDPISEHNRLYWYRQTLGQGPEFLTYFQNEAQLEKSRLLSDRFSAERPKGSFSTLEIQRTEQGDSAMYLCASSLPSGNSYEQYFGPGTRLTVT.

This chain uses TRBV28 with TRBJ1-1; D may be TRBD1 (5 bases). In germline, CDR1 is MDHEN, CDR2 SYDVKM. This CDR3 has 12 amino acids. With 6 bases removed from V and 11 bases from J, the gap between germline ends came to 16 bases. The CDR3 protein is CASSARGASAFF. CDR3 in DNA: TGTGCCAGCAGCGCCCGAGGGGCTAGCGCTTTCTTT. Drawing the rest from reference TRBV28 and TRBJ1-1, the complete variable domain is DVKVTQSSRYLVKRTGEKVFLECVQDMDHENMFWYRQDPGLGLRLIYFSYDVKMKEKGDIPEGYSVSREKKERFSLILESASTNQTSMYLCASSARGASAFFGQGTRLTVV.

This clonotype was recorded at least ten times. In DNA form, the CDR3 reads TGTGCCAGCAGTTTCGTCCACAGGGGGCTATTTGGAATCTACGAGCAGTACTTC. This encodes CASSFVHRGLFGIYEQYF. The rearrangement links TRBV6-2 or TRBV6-3 to TRBJ2-7; the match to TRBD1 covers 9 bases. CDR3 length: 18 residues. V was clipped by 4 bases and J by 3 bases; unmatched bases: 16. Germline V gene data show CDR1 as MNHEY and CDR2 as SVGEGT.

In regard to this clonotype: A much larger clone is a single base away; this may be a read error. The rearrangement links TRBV20-1 to TRBJ2-2, with 9 positions matching TRBD1. V gave up 6 bases and J gave up 5 bases; unmatched junction bases: 7. The CDR3 consists of 14 residues. Germline CDR1 is DFQATT and CDR2 is SNEGSKA (reference sequence). In DNA form, the CDR3 reads TGCAGTGCCGGGACAGGGCGAGCTACCGGGGAGCTGTTTTTT. It specifies CSAGTGRATGELFF.

This clonotype has a count of ten or more. For the CDR3, the DNA is TGTGCCAGCAGGTCGGGACCCACCTACGAGCAGTACTTC. Translated: CASRSGPTYEQYF. This sequence joins TRBV6-1 and TRBJ2-7; D tentatively fits TRBD1 or TRBD2 (5 bases each). V was shortened by 6 bases and J by 2 bases, with 11 bases between the two germline ends. Germline lookup yields CDR1 MNHNS and CDR2 SASEGT. This CDR3 is built from 13 residues.

The chain employs TRBV7-2 and TRBJ1-6; a weak D match, TRBD1 (6 bases). There are 15 residues in the CDR3. Germline V CDR1 and CDR2: SGHTA, FQGNSA. With 5 bases removed from V and 8 bases from J, the gap between germline ends came to 16 bases. The CDR3 reads CASSMTGGKDSPLHF. The CDR3, as DNA: TGTGCCAGCAGCATGACGGGGGGCAAGGATTCACCCCTCCACTTT.

This clonotype was seen repeatedly, ten times or more. V gene TRBV6-5 combines with J gene TRBJ1-2, with D tentatively TRBD1 (5 bases). V was pared by 4 bases and J by 8 bases, with 14 bases between. This CDR3 has 13 amino acids. Germline V lookup: CDR1 MNHEY, CDR2 SVGAGI. Here the CDR3 DNA reads TGTGCCAGCAGTTCTCGGCAGGGCAGGGGCTACACCTTC. It encodes CASSSRQGRGYTF.

The rearrangement links TRBV6-6 to TRBJ1-1, with D perhaps matching TRBD1 (5 bases). The CDR3 runs 14 residues. CDR1 is MNHNY, CDR2 SVGAGI, per germline (reference sequence). Trimming stripped 7 bases from V and 5 bases from J, with 17 bases between. CDR3 coding DNA: TGTGCCAGCATGTGGGGCCGGGAAGGTACTGAAGCTTTCTTT. Translating gives CASMWGREGTEAFF.

This clonotype was counted only a few times. The chain employs TRBV6-5 and TRBJ2-1, with a weak D call TRBD2 (6 bases). V lost 6 bases and J 5 bases, leaving 17 bases between the germline ends. The CDR3 is 15 residues long. Germline CDR1 MNHEY, CDR2 SVGAGI. CDR3 coding DNA: TGTGCCAGCAGGCCCCGGGCTAGCGTAGACAATGAGCAGTTCTTC. Amino acids: CASRPRASVDNEQFF.

This clonotype has a handful of counts. The chain joins TRBV27 to TRBJ2-7, with TRBD2 as a possible D gene (5 bases). The CDR3 contains 13 residues. CDR1 is MNHEY, CDR2 SMNVEV, per germline (reference sequence). Deletions cut 5 bases from V and 7 bases from J, with 15 bases between. CDR3 sequence: CASSIYRGSEQYF. The CDR3, as DNA: TGTGCCAGCAGTATTTATAGAGGGAGTGAGCAGTACTTC.

This clonotype was seen many times. The V and J genes are TRBV20-1 and TRBJ2-1; 8 bases line up with TRBD2. This CDR3 has 13 amino acids. The trim removed 7 bases at V and 2 bases at J, leaving 4 bases unmatched. Germline CDR1 and CDR2: DFQATT and SNEGSKA (reference sequence). The CDR3 spells CSGLAGPYNEQFF. CDR3 in DNA: TGCAGTGGGCTAGCGGGCCCCTACAATGAGCAGTTCTTC.

The J gene is TRBJ2-5, the V gene TRBV28, with 12 bases that match TRBD2. The junction had 8 bases not matched to a gene; V was cut back by 6 bases and J by 0 bases. From germline, CDR1 is MDHEN and CDR2 SYDVKM. The CDR3 is 17 amino acids. CDR3: CASRDGTSGYNQETQYF. The DNA for the CDR3 is TGTGCCAGCAGGGATGGGACTAGCGGGTACAACCAAGAGACCCAGTACTTC. Full variable domain (remainder filled in from reference TRBV28 and TRBJ2-5): DVKVTQSSRYLVKRTGEKVFLECVQDMDHENMFWYRQDPGLGLRLIYFSYDVKMKEKGDIPEGYSVSREKKERFSLILESASTNQTSMYLCASRDGTSGYNQETQYFGPGTRLLVL.

This chain links TRBV4-2 with TRBJ1-5; tentative D call: TRBD1 (6 bases). This CDR3 has 15 amino acids. V was pared by 1 base and J by 8 bases, with 15 bases between. From germline, CDR1 is LGHNA and CDR2 YNFKEQ. CDR3 in DNA: TGTGCCAGCAGCCAAGTGTCTGGGGGGCTGGAGCCCCAGCATTTT. Translating gives CASSQVSGGLEPQHF.

This chain links TRBV15 with TRBJ2-1, with 8 bases that match TRBD2. The germline gives CDR1 LNHNV, CDR2 YYDKDF (reference sequence). The CDR3 consists of 16 residues. Trimming at V came to 5 bases and at J to 6 bases, leaving 12 bases not matched to a gene. Here the CDR3 DNA reads TGTGCCACCAGCCCACACGGGACTAGAGGGACCAATGAGCAGTTCTTC. The encoded protein is CATSPHGTRGTNEQFF.

This clonotype has a count of ten or more. The gene calls are TRBV15 and TRBJ1-2; D ambiguous. V was shortened by 0 bases and J by 4 bases, with 9 bases between the two germline ends. Germline values: CDR1 LNHNV, CDR2 YYDKDF (reference sequence). The CDR3 runs 14 residues. CDR3 nucleotide sequence: TGTGCCACCAGCAGAGATCTTAGGGTCTATGGCTACACCTTC. Protein product: CATSRDLRVYGYTF.

Regarding this clonotype: This may arise from a read error, as a much more abundant clone is one base away. The chain links TRBV28 to TRBJ1-1; TRBD1 is a possible D gene (5 bases). The V gene's germline CDR1 is MDHEN and CDR2 SYDVKM. The CDR3 is made up of 17 amino acids. V gave up 5 bases and J gave up 5 bases, with 24 bases separating them. The CDR3 nucleotides are TGTGCCAGCAGTGCTCCGGGGCCCTCAAAGCTCAAGACTGAAGCTTTCTTT. It is translated as CASSAPGPSKLKTEAFF.

A word on this clonotype: A much larger clone sits a single nucleotide away, making a read error possible. The chain links TRBV20-1 to TRBJ2-3; TRBD1 might be the D (5 bases). CDR1 and CDR2 (germline): DFQATT, SNEGSKA (reference sequence). The CDR3 has 14 residues. V lost 3 bases and J 3 bases, leaving 13 bases between the germline ends. DNA for the CDR3: TGCAGTGCTAGCCCTGGACATGGTACAGATACGCAGTATTTT. It codes for CSASPGHGTDTQYF.